This TCR beta chain was retrieved from a study of T cell repertoires and HLA-DP antigens. Background on the study: The donors, ranging 18-to-29 to 60-to-69 years, included a couple of males and one female.

This clone was detected once. The antigen is not known. This CDR3 spans 14 amino acids. The V and J ends lost 7 bases and 0 bases respectively, with 12 bases between them. Germline CDR1 reads SGHRS; CDR2 reads YFSETQ. The table came from immunoSEQ multiplex PCR; TCRdb's copy has only in-frame clones and leaves some out. The table lists about 120,000 clones, roughly 92% of them singletons. Study-level results: Pre-culture clonality, 0.04 to 0.045, was far below sorted CD137+ clonality of about 0.4.

This TCR derives from a woman between 18 and 29 years old in good health and CMV-seronegative. This sequence joins TRBV5-1 and TRBJ2-3; D may correspond to TRBD1 or TRBD2 (5 bases each). Sequencing was performed on CD4+ T cells from PBMCs. CDR3 nucleotides: TGCGCCAGCCGCCGGGACCCCAGCACAGATACGCAGTATTTT. Translation: CASRRDPSTDTQYF.